The present T cell receptor (beta chain) was sequenced within a study of cytomegalovirus exposure and HLA in healthy donors. Study results and caveats: The study labeled 150 or so TCR beta chains cytomegalovirus-associated. Relative to the roughly 690-donor mean, N-insertions were reportedly fewer in an Asian-associated ancestry cluster in a later analysis.

Primers for the PCR totalled 60 Vbeta and 13 Jbeta. Repertoires were generated with immunoSEQ multiplex PCR, while TCRdb's copy carries only in-frame clones and drops some. The table gives 100,000 to 150,000 clones; the top ten clones make up approximately 1.7% of it. As concerns this clone: Its target is unknown.

Donors likely had unrecorded immune exposures despite being nominally healthy when sampled. This CDR3 spans 13 amino acids. V lost 7 bases and J lost 1, with 9 bases in between. Germline-derived CDR1 and CDR2 are SGDLS and YYNGEE. The V call is TRBV9, the J call TRBJ1-3; no firm D call. The sequenced sample was PBMCs. This clonotype originated in a man younger than 30 in good health and CMV-seronegative. CDR3 sequence: CASASESGNTIYF. For the CDR3, the DNA is TGTGCCAGCGCGTCTGAGTCTGGAAACACCATATATTTT.